This TCR beta chain stems from a study of T cell responses to AZD1222 COVID-19 vaccine. Study-wide findings and caveats: At baseline, just 5 or 6 AZD1222 recipients tested seropositive. After the peak T cell response, and only then, were repertoires sampled. Regions 160-218 and 743-854 held dominance among vaccine-associated CD4 TCRs, which spanned spike.

On this clone itself: Its matching antigen is unknown.

This table comes from immunoSEQ multiplex PCR, and its TCRdb copy is limited to in-frame clones, with some not included. Here the sample spans around 44,000 clones, about 86% being singletons. The sequencing used peripheral blood, collected 28 days after the second AZD1222 dose. The clonotype originates from an adult who received the AZD1222 COVID-19 vaccine.

Written as DNA, the CDR3 is TGTGCCAGCAGGGTTGACACTGAAGCTTTCTTT. Encoded protein: CASRVDTEAFF. J is TRBJ1-1 and V is TRBV28, with no clear D. Trimming pared 6 bases from V and 3 bases from J, leaving 5 bases between. Looked up from germline, CDR1 is MDHEN and CDR2 is SYDVKM. This CDR3 spans 11 amino acids.